This passage covers 2 T cell receptor beta chains from one sample sequenced in a study of blood T cell repertoires in COVID-19. Profiled with immunoSEQ multiplex PCR; TCRdb holds only in-frame clones, not every one. The repertoire has 150,000 or so clones, 88% of them found once; the top ten carry approximately 7%. Sequencing was done on a sample of PBMCs or T cells enriched from blood (not recorded which). The receptors come from a woman in her forties or fifties who had recovered from COVID-19.

The V call is TRBV3-1 (or the pseudogene TRBV3-2), the J call TRBJ1-6, with 7 bases fitting TRBD1. The J segment lost 10 bases and the V segment lost 0 bases, leaving 6 bases of the junction unmatched. Looked up from germline, CDR1 is LGHDT and CDR2 is YNNKEL (reference sequence). The CDR3 contains 15 residues. CDR3 sequence: CASSQEVRGVSPLHF. In nucleotides, the CDR3 is TGTGCCAGCAGCCAAGAAGTCAGGGGGGTATCACCCCTCCACTTT.

The rearrangement joins TRBV11-3 to TRBJ1-1; 9 positions agree with TRBD1. CDR1 and CDR2 (germline): SGHNT, YENEEA. Germline trimming cut 5 bases from V and 5 bases from J; bases unmatched to any gene: 3. CDR3 length equals 13 residues. CDR3 DNA sequence: TGTGCCAGCAGCCCCGACAGGGGGACTGAAGCTTTCTTT. Amino acid sequence: CASSPDRGTEAFF. Using reference TRBV11-3 and TRBJ1-1 for the parts outside the CDR3, the full variable domain is EAGVVQSPRYKIIEKKQPVAFWCNPISGHNTLYWYLQNLGQGPELLIRYENEEAVDDSQLPKDRFSAERLKGVDSTLKIQPAELGDSAVYLCASSPDRGTEAFFGQGTRLTVV.